The 27 T cell receptor beta chains below were found in one sample sequenced in a study of blood T cells in healthy people across ages. Sample-barcoded 5' priming and a J-beta primer mix drove a second PCR of about 6 to 12 cycles. TCRdb re-called the 5' RACE reads with MiXCR, one entry per CDR3 protein. The sample comprises 700,000 to 1,000,000 distinct CDR3 sequences, roughly 44% of which are singletons, and around 21% rests with the top ten. Material: blood. Receptor source: a man in his sixties in good health.

In this sample, this clonotype turned up a few times. The J gene is TRBJ2-1, the V gene TRBV6-6; 10 positions match TRBD1. Germline V gives CDR1 MNHNY, CDR2 SVGAGI (reference sequence). V trimming: 0 bases; J trimming: 7 bases; junction bases outside the gene matches: 3. The CDR3 spans 15 residues. CDR3 in amino acids: CASSYSGQGENEQFF. The DNA for the CDR3 is TGTGCCAGCAGTTACTCAGGACAGGGGGAAAATGAGCAGTTCTTC.

This chain joins TRBV20-1 and TRBJ2-7, with 8 bases lining up with TRBD2. CDR3 length: 17 amino acids. Germline trimming cut 0 bases from V and 7 bases from J; bases unmatched to any gene: 17. Germline CDR1 reads DFQATT; CDR2 reads SNEGSKA (reference sequence). CDR3 amino acids: CSARDSTGTSRVDEQYF. DNA for the CDR3: TGCAGTGCTAGAGATTCGACCGGGACTAGTAGAGTTGATGAGCAGTACTTC.

A word on this clonotype: A junction end diverges from the germline sequence, so it may reflect a read error. The V call is TRBV6-6, the J call TRBJ2-4; D gene uncertain. Germline lookup yields CDR1 MNHNY and CDR2 SVGAGI (reference sequence). This CDR3 spans 12 amino acids. The CDR3 DNA sequence: TGTGCCAGCAGCCCTGCCGAAAACAGTCAGTACTTC. Translating it yields CASSPAENSQYF.

This clonotype was seen a handful of times. CDR3 sequence reads: CASGVRQGGNEQFF. CDR3 nucleotides: TGTGCCAGCGGCGTGAGACAGGGTGGCAATGAGCAGTTCTTC. The V gene is TRBV28, the J gene TRBJ2-1; 7 positions match TRBD1. The CDR3 runs 14 residues. The trim removed 8 bases at V and 6 bases at J, leaving 10 bases unmatched. CDR1 and CDR2 (germline): MDHEN, SYDVKM.

This chain joins TRBV28 and TRBJ2-6; D perhaps matches TRBD2 (5 bases). There are 15 residues in the CDR3. Germline V gene lookup returns CDR1 MDHEN and CDR2 SYDVKM. The V and J ends lost 6 bases and 0 bases respectively, with 9 bases between them. In nucleotides, the CDR3 is TGTGCCAGCAGCTTACTAGACTCTGGGGCCAACGTCCTGACTTTC. Its protein is CASSLLDSGANVLTF.

This clonotype has a handful of counts. The chain carries TRBV5-1 and TRBJ1-2, with no clear D. This CDR3 has 14 residues. Per germline, CDR1 SGHRS and CDR2 YFSETQ. The ends were cut back, 0 bases at V and 0 bases at J, with 6 bases in the middle. The CDR3 DNA reads as TGCGCCAGCAGCTTGGTAGGTGCTAACTATGGCTACACCTTC. Residues: CASSLVGANYGYTF.

This clonotype has more than one count but fewer than ten. V is TRBV4-3 and J is TRBJ2-1, with 9 positions matching TRBD2. Germline values: CDR1 LGHNA, CDR2 YSLEER. The CDR3 runs 16 residues. V shed 0 bases, J shed 8 bases, and the junction held 8 bases outside the gene matches. The chain's CDR3 is CASSQERLAGIDEQFF. CDR3 bases: TGCGCCAGCAGCCAAGAAAGGCTAGCGGGGATTGATGAGCAGTTCTTC.

This sequence joins TRBV4-3 and TRBJ2-3; D might be TRBD2 (6 bases). The CDR3 has 15 residues. Germline CDR1 LGHNA, CDR2 YSLEER. V was pared by 6 bases and J by 2 bases, with 15 bases between. This chain's CDR3 is CASSLGGPYTDTQYF. CDR3 DNA sequence: TGCGCCAGCAGTCTCGGGGGTCCCTACACAGATACGCAGTATTTT.

The chain links TRBV30 to TRBJ2-5; maybe TRBD1 (5 bases). The germline gives CDR1 GTSNPN, CDR2 SVGIG (reference sequence). The V gene lost 3 bases and the J gene lost 7 bases, with 12 bases spanning the gap. This CDR3 has 12 residues. The CDR3 sequence: CAWRQAHGTQYF. In DNA, the CDR3 is TGTGCCTGGAGACAGGCCCATGGGACCCAGTACTTC.

The chain joins TRBV11-3 to TRBJ2-5; D uncertain. The end of the DNA is better explained by TRBJ2-7, so the J call may be wrong. The CDR3 extends over 13 amino acids. The germline gives CDR1 SGHNT, CDR2 YENEEA. For the CDR3, the DNA is TGTGCCAGCAGCCGTAAGATCAGCCACGAGCAGTACTTC. The encoded protein is CASSRKISHEQYF.

This clonotype occurred a few times. In DNA, the CDR3 is TGCGCCAGCAGCTACGATAGCGGTGAAGCTTTCTTT. The encoded protein is CASSYDSGEAFF. The chain recombines TRBV5-1 with TRBJ1-1; D uncertain. Germline V gene lookup returns CDR1 SGHRS and CDR2 YFSETQ. V was pared by 3 bases and J by 7 bases, with 10 bases between. This CDR3 comprises 12 residues.

Regarding this clonotype: At one end, the junction sequence differs from germline, possibly due to a read error. The rearrangement uses TRBV10-3 and TRBJ1-2; TRBD1 matches at 9 bases. The CDR3 length is 14 residues. The germline V gene has CDR1 ENHRY and CDR2 SYGVKD. CDR3 loop: CTISDKQGAYGYTF. The CDR3 DNA reads TGTACCATCAGTGATAAACAGGGGGCCTATGGCTACACCTTC.

This clonotype occurred many times. A read error may explain this, as a much larger clone is one base away. The chain is built from TRBV3-1 and TRBJ2-7, with TRBD2 matching 13 bases. J gave up 7 bases and V 4 bases, and 10 bases lay outside the gene matches. Germline V gene lookup returns CDR1 LGHDT and CDR2 YNNKEL (reference sequence). This CDR3 contains 16 residues. Here the CDR3 reads CASSPILAGGLDEQYF. In DNA, the CDR3 is TGTGCCAGCAGCCCCATACTAGCGGGGGGGCTCGATGAGCAGTACTTC.

This clonotype was picked up a small number of times. The V call is TRBV28, the J call TRBJ2-3, with D perhaps given as TRBD1 or TRBD2 (6 bases each). Trimming cost V 7 bases and J 0 bases, with 20 bases left between them. The CDR3 covers 17 residues. Germline-derived CDR1 and CDR2 are MDHEN and SYDVKM. In DNA, the CDR3 is TGTGCCAGCACCGCGAGGGGGGCGGCTAGTAGCACAGATACGCAGTATTTT. It yields the protein CASTARGAASSTDTQYF.

The V and J genes are TRBV2 and TRBJ2-1; TRBD2 aligns across 9 bases. CDR3 length: 17 residues. Germline V gene lookup returns CDR1 SNHLY and CDR2 FYNNEI. After removal of 1 base from V and 7 bases from J, the junction contained 11 bases not matched to a gene. The CDR3 is CASSEVFGGGALNEQFF. CDR3 in DNA: TGTGCCAGCAGTGAAGTTTTTGGCGGGGGGGCGTTGAATGAGCAGTTCTTC.

The J gene is TRBJ1-1, the V gene TRBV4-1; TRBD1 might be the D (5 bases). The CDR3 totals 16 residues. The germline V gene has CDR1 MGHRA and CDR2 YSYEKL. Trimming pared 4 bases from V and 0 bases from J, leaving 15 bases between. In nucleotides, the CDR3 is TGCGCCAGCAGCCCGGGGGACGGACCCATGAACACTGAAGCTTTCTTT. It codes for CASSPGDGPMNTEAFF.

The J gene is TRBJ2-1, the V gene TRBV7-2; D possibly corresponds to TRBD2 (6 bases). Trimming shortened V by 7 bases and J by 2 bases, and 21 bases separated the two germline ends. This CDR3 region has 17 residues. CDR1 and CDR2 (germline): SGHTA, FQGNSA. The CDR3, as DNA: TGTGCCAGCAACTTTAAGACTAGAGCTGGCCCCTACAATGAGCAGTTCTTC. Translating gives CASNFKTRAGPYNEQFF.

The chain links TRBV12-3 or TRBV12-4 to TRBJ1-5; D unresolved. Trimming took 1 base from V and 0 from J, leaving 4 bases between them. CDR3 length equals 14 residues. CDR3 in amino acids: CASSLGLSNQPQHF. The CDR3 DNA reads TGTGCCAGCAGTTTAGGGCTTAGCAATCAGCCCCAGCATTTT.

The V gene is TRBV5-5, the J gene TRBJ2-3, with D perhaps matching TRBD2 (7 bases). The CDR3 runs 15 residues. The germline gives CDR1 SGHKS, CDR2 YYEKEE (reference sequence). V gave up 4 bases and J gave up 1 base, with 13 bases separating them. The DNA for the CDR3 is TGTGCCAGCAGCGCCCTAGGGGGGGGCACAGATACGCAGTATTTT. Translation: CASSALGGGTDTQYF.

This clonotype was counted only a few times. The chain is built from TRBV12-3 or TRBV12-4 and TRBJ2-4; D might be TRBD1 (8 bases). Trimming removed 6 bases at V and 6 bases at J, with 15 bases between. This CDR3 is built from 14 residues. This chain's CDR3 is CASRKTGEGNIQYF. CDR3 DNA: TGTGCCAGCAGGAAGACAGGGGAGGGAAACATTCAGTACTTC.

There are many counts of this clonotype. This rearrangement joins TRBV7-2 to TRBJ2-5; no definite D call. Germline V gene sequence: CDR1 SGHTA, CDR2 FQGNSA. The CDR3 consists of 14 residues. Trimming took 5 bases from V and 7 from J, leaving 17 bases between them. CDR3 coding DNA: TGTGCCAGCAGCGATGCCTGGCGCGTCGGGACCCAGTACTTC. This sequence encodes CASSDAWRVGTQYF.

This rearrangement joins TRBV12-3 or TRBV12-4 to TRBJ1-1; TRBD1 agrees at 7 bases. The CDR3 consists of 13 residues. J lost 2 bases, V lost 11 bases, and 8 bases had no gene match. The DNA for the CDR3 is TGTGCCGGGAAGACAGGGTCCAACACTGAAGCTTTCTTT. Encoded protein: CAGKTGSNTEAFF.

The chain carries TRBV7-2 and TRBJ2-1; D is tentatively TRBD1 or TRBD2 (5 bases each). Germline CDR1 reads SGHTA; CDR2 reads FQGNSA. This CDR3 region has 13 residues. V was cut by 4 bases and J by 7 bases, with 11 bases left in between. CDR3 in DNA: TGTGCCAGCAGCTCCCGAGGGGAGAATGAGCAGTTCTTC. It translates to CASSSRGENEQFF. Full variable domain (rest looked up from reference TRBV7-2 and TRBJ2-1): GAGVSQSPSNKVTEKGKDVELRCDPISGHTALYWYRQSLGQGLEFLIYFQGNSAPDKSGLPSDRFSAERTGGSVSTLTIQRTQQEDSAVYLCASSSRGENEQFFGPGTRLTVL.

The chain has TRBV7-2 and TRBJ1-6; TRBD1 matches at 10 bases. V shed 7 bases, J shed 9 bases, and the junction held 12 bases outside the gene matches. The CDR3 is made up of 16 amino acids. Germline CDR1 reads SGHTA; CDR2 reads FQGNSA. The CDR3, as DNA: TGTACCAGCACTCCGGTCGCGGGACAGGGGTTTTCACCCCTCCACTTT. Its protein product is CTSTPVAGQGFSPLHF.

Only a few counts were recorded for this clonotype. V gene TRBV7-2 combines with J gene TRBJ2-7, with unresolved D. CDR3 length equals 14 residues. Germline assignment: CDR1 SGHTA and CDR2 FQGNSA. Trimming pared 5 bases from V and 6 bases from J, leaving 17 bases between. The CDR3 spells CASSLPGTPSEQYF. Here the CDR3 DNA reads TGTGCCAGCAGCCTGCCCGGAACCCCTTCCGAGCAGTACTTC.

This clonotype came up a few times. The chain links TRBV4-1 to TRBJ2-1; D is uncertain. This CDR3 is 16 amino acids long. Germline V CDR1 and CDR2: MGHRA, YSYEKL. The V end lost 0 bases, the J end lost 0 bases, and 9 bases lay between the germline ends. The CDR3: CASSQETASSYNEQFF. CDR3 bases: TGCGCCAGCAGCCAAGAAACAGCGAGCTCCTACAATGAGCAGTTCTTC.

The chain has TRBV28 and TRBJ1-2, with a weak D call TRBD1 (5 bases). This CDR3 is 16 amino acids long. The V gene's germline CDR1 is MDHEN and CDR2 SYDVKM. V was trimmed by 3 bases and J by 7 bases, leaving 21 bases between them. This chain's CDR3 is CASSLAPFRARSGYTF. The CDR3 DNA sequence: TGTGCCAGCAGTTTGGCCCCTTTCAGGGCGCGGAGTGGCTACACCTTC.